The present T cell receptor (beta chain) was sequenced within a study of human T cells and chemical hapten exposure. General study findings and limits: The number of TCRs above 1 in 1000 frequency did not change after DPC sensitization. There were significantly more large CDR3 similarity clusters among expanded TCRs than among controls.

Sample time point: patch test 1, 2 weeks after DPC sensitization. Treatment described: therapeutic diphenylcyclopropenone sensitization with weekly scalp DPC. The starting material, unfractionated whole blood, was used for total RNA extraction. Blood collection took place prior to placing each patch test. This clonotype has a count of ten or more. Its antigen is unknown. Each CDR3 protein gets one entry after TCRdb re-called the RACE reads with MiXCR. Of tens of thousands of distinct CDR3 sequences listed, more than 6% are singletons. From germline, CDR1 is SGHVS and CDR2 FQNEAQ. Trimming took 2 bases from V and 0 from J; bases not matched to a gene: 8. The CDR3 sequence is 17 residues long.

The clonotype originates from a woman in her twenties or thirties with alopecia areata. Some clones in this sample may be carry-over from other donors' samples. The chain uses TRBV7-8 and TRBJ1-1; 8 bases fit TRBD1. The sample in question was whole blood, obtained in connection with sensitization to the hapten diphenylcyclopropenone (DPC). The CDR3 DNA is TGTGCCAGCAGCTTATCGACAGGGGCCACGATGAACACTGAAGCTTTCTTT. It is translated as CASSLSTGATMNTEAFF. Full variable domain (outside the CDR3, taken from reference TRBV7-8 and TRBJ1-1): GAGVSQSPRYKVAKRGQDVALRCDPISGHVSLFWYQQALGQGPEFLTYFQNEAQLDKSGLPSDRFFAERPEGSVSTLKIQRTQQEDSAVYLCASSLSTGATMNTEAFFGQGTRLTVV.